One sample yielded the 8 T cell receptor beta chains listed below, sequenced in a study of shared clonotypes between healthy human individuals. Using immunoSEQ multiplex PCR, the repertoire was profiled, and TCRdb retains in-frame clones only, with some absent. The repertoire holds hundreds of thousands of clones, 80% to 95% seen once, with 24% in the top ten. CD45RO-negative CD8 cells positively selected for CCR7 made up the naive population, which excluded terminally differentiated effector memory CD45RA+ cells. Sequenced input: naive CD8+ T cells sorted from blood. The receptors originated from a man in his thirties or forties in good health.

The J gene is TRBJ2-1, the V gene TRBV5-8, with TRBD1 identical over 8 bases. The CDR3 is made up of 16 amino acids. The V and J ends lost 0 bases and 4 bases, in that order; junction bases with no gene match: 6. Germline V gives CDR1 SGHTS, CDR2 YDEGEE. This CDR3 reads CASSLDQGALYNEQFF. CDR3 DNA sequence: TGTGCCAGCAGCTTGGACCAGGGGGCGCTTTACAATGAGCAGTTCTTC.

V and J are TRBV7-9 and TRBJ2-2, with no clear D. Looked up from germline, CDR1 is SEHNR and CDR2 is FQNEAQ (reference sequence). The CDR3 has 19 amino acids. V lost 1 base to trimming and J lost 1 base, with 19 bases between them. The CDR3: CASSLDKQTPYQNTGELFF. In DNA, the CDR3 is TGTGCCAGCAGCTTAGATAAACAGACACCTTACCAGAACACCGGGGAGCTGTTTTTT.

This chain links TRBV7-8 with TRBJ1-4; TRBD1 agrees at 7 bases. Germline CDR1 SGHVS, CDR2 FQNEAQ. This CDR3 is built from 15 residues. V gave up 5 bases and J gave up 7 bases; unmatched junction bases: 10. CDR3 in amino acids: CASSMHRGGSEKLFF. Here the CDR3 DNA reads TGTGCCAGCAGCATGCACAGGGGAGGTAGTGAAAAACTGTTTTTT.

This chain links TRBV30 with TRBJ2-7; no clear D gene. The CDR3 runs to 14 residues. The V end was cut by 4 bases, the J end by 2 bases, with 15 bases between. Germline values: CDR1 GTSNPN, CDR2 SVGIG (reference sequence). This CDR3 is CAWKASGVAYEQYF. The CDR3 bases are TGTGCCTGGAAGGCTTCTGGTGTGGCCTACGAGCAGTACTTC.

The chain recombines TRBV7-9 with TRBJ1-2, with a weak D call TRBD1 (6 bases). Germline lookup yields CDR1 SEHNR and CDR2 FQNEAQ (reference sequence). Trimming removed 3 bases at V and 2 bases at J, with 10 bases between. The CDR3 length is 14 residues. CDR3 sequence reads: CASSFGQTNYGYTF. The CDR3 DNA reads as TGTGCCAGCAGCTTCGGACAGACGAACTATGGCTACACCTTC. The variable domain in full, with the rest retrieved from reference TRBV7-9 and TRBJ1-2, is DTGVSQNPRHKITKRGQNVTFRCDPISEHNRLYWYRQTLGQGPEFLTYFQNEAQLEKSRLLSDRFSAERPKGSFSTLEIQRTEQGDSAMYLCASSFGQTNYGYTFGSGTRLTVV.

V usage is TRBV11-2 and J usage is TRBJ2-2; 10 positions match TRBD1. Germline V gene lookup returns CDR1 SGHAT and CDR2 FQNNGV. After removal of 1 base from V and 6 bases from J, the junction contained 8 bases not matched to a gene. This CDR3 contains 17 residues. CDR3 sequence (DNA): TGTGCCAGCAGCTTAGGACCCTCTGGGACAGGGGCCGGGGAGCTGTTTTTT. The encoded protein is CASSLGPSGTGAGELFF.

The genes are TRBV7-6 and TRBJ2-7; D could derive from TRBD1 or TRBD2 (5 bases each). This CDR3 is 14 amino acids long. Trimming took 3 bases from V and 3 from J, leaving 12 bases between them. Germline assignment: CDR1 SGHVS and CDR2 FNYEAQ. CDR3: CASSFSRAGYEQYF. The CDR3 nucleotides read TGTGCCAGCAGCTTTAGCAGGGCGGGCTACGAGCAGTACTTC.

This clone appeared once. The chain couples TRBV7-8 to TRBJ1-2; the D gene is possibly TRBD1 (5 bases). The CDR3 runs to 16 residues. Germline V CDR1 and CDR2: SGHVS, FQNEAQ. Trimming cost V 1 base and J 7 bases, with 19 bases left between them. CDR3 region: CASSLGAGQGLGGYTF. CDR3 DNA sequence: TGTGCCAGCAGCTTAGGGGCAGGGCAAGGGCTTGGTGGCTACACCTTC. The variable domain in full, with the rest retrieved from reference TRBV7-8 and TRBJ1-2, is GAGVSQSPRYKVAKRGQDVALRCDPISGHVSLFWYQQALGQGPEFLTYFQNEAQLDKSGLPSDRFFAERPEGSVSTLKIQRTQQEDSAVYLCASSLGAGQGLGGYTFGSGTRLTVV.